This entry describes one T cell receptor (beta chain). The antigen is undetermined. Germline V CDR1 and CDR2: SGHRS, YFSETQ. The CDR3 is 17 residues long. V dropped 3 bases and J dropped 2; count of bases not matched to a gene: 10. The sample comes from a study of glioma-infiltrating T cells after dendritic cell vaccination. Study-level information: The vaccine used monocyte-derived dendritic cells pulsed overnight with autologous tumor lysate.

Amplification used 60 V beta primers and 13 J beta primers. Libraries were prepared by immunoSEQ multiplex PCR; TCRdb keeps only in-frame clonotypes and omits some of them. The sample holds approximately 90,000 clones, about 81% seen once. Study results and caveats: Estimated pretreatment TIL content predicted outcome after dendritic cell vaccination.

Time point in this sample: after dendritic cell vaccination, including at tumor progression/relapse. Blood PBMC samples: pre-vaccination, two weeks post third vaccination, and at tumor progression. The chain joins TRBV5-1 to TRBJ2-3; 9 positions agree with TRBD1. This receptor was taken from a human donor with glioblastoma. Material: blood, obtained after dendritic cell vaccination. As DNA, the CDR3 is TGCGCCAGCAGCTACACCGGGACAGGGTTCACCACAGATACGCAGTATTTT. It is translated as CASSYTGTGFTTDTQYF.